One and the same sample provided the 21 T cell receptor beta chains below, sequenced in a study of PD-L1 blockade in urothelial cancer. TCRdb's table, derived via immunoSEQ multiplex PCR, lists solely in-frame clones and lacks some. This table holds tens of thousands of clones, around 84% found once. The sequences come from PBMCs, collected around atezolizumab (anti-PD-L1) treatment. The receptors derive from a man aged 50 or older with urothelial cancer.

The chain employs TRBV25-1 and TRBJ1-4; D is perhaps TRBD1 (5 bases). Germline loops: CDR1 MGHDK, CDR2 SYGVNS. The CDR3 extends over 15 amino acids. V lost 3 bases, J lost 8 bases, and 16 bases lay in between. CDR3 loop: CASSDTRVVSEKLFF. The CDR3 DNA sequence: TGTGCCAGCAGTGACACCAGGGTAGTTTCGGAAAAACTGTTTTTT.

The chain links TRBV28 to TRBJ2-1; 10 bases line up with TRBD1. Trimming took 4 bases from V and 3 from J; bases not matched to a gene: 6. From germline, CDR1 is MDHEN and CDR2 SYDVKM. The CDR3 is 16 residues long. CDR3 DNA: TGTGCCAGCAGTTCCCGACAGGGGGCTTTCTACAATGAGCAGTTCTTC. Translating gives CASSSRQGAFYNEQFF.

The rearrangement joins TRBV18 to TRBJ2-7; D may be TRBD1 (5 bases). The germline CDR1 and CDR2 sequences are KGHSH and LQKENI. V lost 4 bases and J lost 6, with 19 bases in between. The CDR3 sequence is 15 residues long. The CDR3 DNA sequence: TGTGCCAGCTCACATCTCGGGTCGGCCCAGGGCGAGCAGTACTTC. This codes for CASSHLGSAQGEQYF. Full variable domain (rest looked up from reference TRBV18 and TRBJ2-7): NAGVMQNPRHLVRRRGQEARLRCSPMKGHSHVYWYRQLPEEGLKFMVYLQKENIIDESGMPKERFSAEFPKEGPSILRIQQVVRGDSAAYFCASSHLGSAQGEQYFGPGTRLTVT.

CDR3 in amino acids: CASDRDRGTEQYF. The CDR3 DNA reads as TGTGCCAGCGACCGGGACAGGGGGACCGAGCAGTACTTC. V gene TRBV2 combines with J gene TRBJ2-7, with 11 bases aligning to TRBD1. The CDR3 is 13 amino acids. Germline V gene data show CDR1 as SNHLY and CDR2 as FYNNEI. Trimming at V came to 8 bases and at J to 6 bases, leaving 6 bases not matched to a gene. The whole variable domain, filled in from reference TRBV2 and TRBJ2-7, reads EPEVTQTPSHQVTQMGQEVILRCVPISNHLYFYWYRQILGQKVEFLVSFYNNEISEKSEIFDDQFSVERPDGSNFTLKIRSTKLEDSAMYFCASDRDRGTEQYFGPGTRLTVT.

This chain connects TRBV7-9 to TRBJ2-7; the match to TRBD2 covers 13 bases. The germline V gene encodes CDR1 SEHNR and CDR2 FQNEAQ (reference sequence). CDR3 size: 16 residues. J lost 5 bases, V lost 4 bases, and 8 bases had no gene match. The CDR3 here is CASSSPLAGGPHEQYF. The CDR3 DNA reads TGTGCCAGCAGCTCTCCACTAGCGGGAGGGCCACACGAGCAGTACTTC.

The rearrangement joins TRBV28 to TRBJ2-4, with D possibly TRBD2 on 6 matching bases. Trimming cost V 5 bases and J 0 bases, with 23 bases left between them. The CDR3 covers 19 residues. Per the germline V gene, CDR1 is MDHEN and CDR2 is SYDVKM. The CDR3: CASSLPPVRRDLAKNIQYF. The CDR3 coding sequence is TGTGCCAGCAGTCTCCCCCCCGTTCGGCGGGATCTAGCCAAAAACATTCAGTACTTC. The variable domain in full, with the rest retrieved from reference TRBV28 and TRBJ2-4, is DVKVTQSSRYLVKRTGEKVFLECVQDMDHENMFWYRQDPGLGLRLIYFSYDVKMKEKGDIPEGYSVSREKKERFSLILESASTNQTSMYLCASSLPPVRRDLAKNIQYFGAGTRLSVL.

Here the CDR3 DNA reads TGCGCCAGCAGCCGGATACTAGCGGGAGGGCCTCAGGACATTCAGTACTTC. Residues: CASSRILAGGPQDIQYF. The J gene is TRBJ2-4, the V gene TRBV4-1, with 13 bases that match TRBD2. The germline V gene has CDR1 MGHRA and CDR2 YSYEKL. This CDR3 region has 17 residues. The trim removed 4 bases at V and 8 bases at J, leaving 11 bases unmatched.

The rearrangement uses TRBV18 and TRBJ1-2; maybe TRBD1 (5 bases). Germline V gene data show CDR1 as KGHSH and CDR2 as LQKENI. The length of the CDR3 is 13 residues. The ends were cut back, 3 bases at V and 3 bases at J, with 8 bases in the middle. The CDR3 reads CASSPGGDYGYTF. The CDR3 nucleotides read TGTGCCAGCTCACCCGGGGGAGACTATGGCTACACCTTC.

The sample holds one count of this clone. The chain joins TRBV28 to TRBJ1-2; 10 bases align to TRBD1. The germline V gene encodes CDR1 MDHEN and CDR2 SYDVKM. Trimming removed 6 bases from V and 4 bases from J; junction bases left unmatched: 5. The CDR3 covers 14 residues. CDR3 in amino acids: CASSRGQGPYGYTF. The CDR3 coding sequence is TGTGCCAGCAGCAGGGGACAGGGGCCCTATGGCTACACCTTC.

The chain couples TRBV15 to TRBJ2-3; D might be TRBD1 (6 bases). This CDR3 is built from 16 residues. V shed 2 bases and J shed 2 bases, with 14 bases lying between them. From germline, CDR1 is LNHNV and CDR2 YYDKDF (reference sequence). CDR3 amino acids: CATSRQTGLFTDTQYF. CDR3 coding DNA: TGTGCCACCAGCAGACAGACAGGATTGTTCACAGATACGCAGTATTTT. Full variable domain (outside the CDR3, taken from reference TRBV15 and TRBJ2-3): DAMVIQNPRYQVTQFGKPVTLSCSQTLNHNVMYWYQQKSSQAPKLLFHYYDKDFNNEADTPDNFQSRRPNTSFCFLDIRSPGLGDTAMYLCATSRQTGLFTDTQYFGPGTRLTVL.

The chain carries TRBV30 and TRBJ1-4; 9 positions agree with TRBD1. The V gene's germline CDR1 is GTSNPN and CDR2 SVGIG (reference sequence). Losses at the gene ends were 2 bases for V and 6 bases for J; bases not matched to a gene: 7. CDR3 length: 15 amino acids. CDR3 nucleotides: TGTGCCTGGAGTCTTGGGACAGGGACGCATGAAAAACTGTTTTTT. Encoded protein: CAWSLGTGTHEKLFF.

CDR3: CASSYSYTAGGGEQYF. The CDR3 coding sequence is TGTGCCAGCAGTTACTCGTACACAGCGGGTGGGGGTGAGCAGTACTTC. The V gene is TRBV6-5, the J gene TRBJ2-7; D possibly corresponds to TRBD2 (6 bases). Trimming pared 0 bases from V and 7 bases from J, leaving 19 bases between. This CDR3 region has 16 residues. Germline V gene data show CDR1 as MNHEY and CDR2 as SVGAGI.

The CDR3, as DNA: TGTGCCAGCAGCGTTACTGGGGGGGATGGCTACACCTTC. Its protein is CASSVTGGDGYTF. The chain couples TRBV5-4 to TRBJ1-2; the D gene is possibly TRBD1 (5 bases). CDR3 length: 13 amino acids. Germline V CDR1 and CDR2: SGHNT, YYREEE (reference sequence). The V gene lost 4 bases and the J gene lost 6 bases, with 13 bases spanning the gap.

The CDR3 sequence is CASSLGTSMRYEQYF. The CDR3 DNA reads TGTGCCAGCAGCTTAGGAACTAGCATGCGGTACGAGCAGTACTTC. The chain carries TRBV7-9 and TRBJ2-7, with D possibly matching TRBD2 (6 bases). V was pared by 1 base and J by 4 bases, with 14 bases between. Germline V lookup: CDR1 SEHNR, CDR2 FQNEAQ (reference sequence). The length of the CDR3 is 15 residues.

The chain couples TRBV14 to TRBJ1-2; D ambiguous. CDR1 and CDR2 (germline): SGHDN, FVKESK. This CDR3 comprises 14 residues. V was cut by 0 bases and J by 3 bases, with 8 bases left in between. CDR3 coding DNA: TGTGCCAGCAGCCAAGACTACACAGACTATGGCTACACCTTC. Amino acid sequence: CASSQDYTDYGYTF.

The chain links TRBV28 to TRBJ1-4; D is unresolved. Germline V CDR1 and CDR2: MDHEN, SYDVKM. The V gene lost 5 bases and the J gene lost 8 bases, with 15 bases spanning the gap. The CDR3 is 14 residues long. Written as DNA, the CDR3 is TGTGCCAGCAGTCCGGCCCTCCCGGGAGAAAAACTGTTTTTT. It yields the protein CASSPALPGEKLFF.

The gene calls are TRBV5-4 and TRBJ2-1; maybe TRBD2 (6 bases). This CDR3 has 16 amino acids. Germline V gives CDR1 SGHNT, CDR2 YYREEE (reference sequence). Between the trimmed V and J ends, which lost 3 bases and 4 bases, there was a span of 17 bases. The CDR3 DNA follows: TGTGCCAGCAGCTCGGCGGCGGGACCCCTATACAATGAGCAGTTCTTC. Translating it yields CASSSAAGPLYNEQFF.

The genes are TRBV18 and TRBJ2-7, with 13 bases identical to TRBD2. This CDR3 is built from 15 residues. Trimming removed 3 bases from V and 7 bases from J; junction bases left unmatched: 6. Germline CDR1 reads KGHSH; CDR2 reads LQKENI. The CDR3 spells CASSPGLAGVGEQYF. DNA for the CDR3: TGTGCCAGCTCACCCGGACTAGCGGGAGTCGGTGAGCAGTACTTC.

V is TRBV14 and J is TRBJ1-1; 7 nucleotides line up with TRBD1. The CDR3 covers 18 residues. CDR1 and CDR2 from the germline V gene are SGHDN and FVKESK. The V segment lost 3 bases and the J segment 5 bases; nucleotides outside the gene matches: 18. CDR3 in amino acids: CASSQRQGPTRSGTEAFF. The CDR3 bases are TGTGCCAGCAGCCAGAGACAGGGACCAACAAGGAGTGGAACTGAAGCTTTCTTT.

The rearrangement links TRBV19 to TRBJ1-6, with D unclear. V was shortened by 5 bases and J by 0 bases, with 11 bases between the two germline ends. Germline lookup yields CDR1 LNHDA and CDR2 SQIVND (reference sequence). This CDR3 is built from 16 residues. CDR3 in DNA: TGTGCCAGTAGTGTAACGTCGAGCTCCTATAATTCACCCCTCCACTTT. It codes for CASSVTSSSYNSPLHF.

This clone was seen only a few times. This chain links TRBV4-2 with TRBJ2-7; possibly TRBD2 for D (6 bases). This CDR3 contains 14 residues. Germline CDR1 and CDR2: LGHNA and YNFKEQ. Trimming stripped 2 bases from V and 0 bases from J, with 8 bases between. The CDR3 bases are TGTGCCAGCAGCCAACTAGCGAACTCCTACGAGCAGTACTTC. It is translated as CASSQLANSYEQYF.